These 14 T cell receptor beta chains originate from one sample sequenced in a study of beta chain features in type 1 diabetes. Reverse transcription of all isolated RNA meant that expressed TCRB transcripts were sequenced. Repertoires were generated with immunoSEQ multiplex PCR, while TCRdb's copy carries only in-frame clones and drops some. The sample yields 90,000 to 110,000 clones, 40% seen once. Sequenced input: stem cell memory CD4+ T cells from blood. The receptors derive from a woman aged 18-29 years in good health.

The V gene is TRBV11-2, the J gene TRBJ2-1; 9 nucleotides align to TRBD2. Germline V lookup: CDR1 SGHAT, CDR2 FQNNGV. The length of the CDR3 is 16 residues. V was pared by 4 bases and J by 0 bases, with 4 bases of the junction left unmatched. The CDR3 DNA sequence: TGTGCCAGCAGCTCCTTAGCGGGAGTCTCCTACAATGAGCAGTTCTTC. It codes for CASSSLAGVSYNEQFF.

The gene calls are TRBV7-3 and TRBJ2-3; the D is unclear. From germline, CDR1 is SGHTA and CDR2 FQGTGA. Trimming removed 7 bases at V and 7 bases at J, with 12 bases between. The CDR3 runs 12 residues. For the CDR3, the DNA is TGTGCCAGCAAACTATTCGTTTATACGCAGTATTTT. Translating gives CASKLFVYTQYF.

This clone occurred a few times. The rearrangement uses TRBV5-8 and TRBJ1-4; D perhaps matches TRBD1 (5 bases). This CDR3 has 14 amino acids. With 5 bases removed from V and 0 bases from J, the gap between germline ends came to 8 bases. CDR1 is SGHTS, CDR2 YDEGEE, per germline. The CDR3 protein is CASSAGSTNEKLFF. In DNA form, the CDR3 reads TGTGCCAGCAGTGCAGGGTCAACTAATGAAAAACTGTTTTTT.

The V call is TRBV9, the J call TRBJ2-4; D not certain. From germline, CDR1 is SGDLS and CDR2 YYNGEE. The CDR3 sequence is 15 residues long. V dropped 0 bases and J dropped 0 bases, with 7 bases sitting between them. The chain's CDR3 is CASSVVRVAKNIQYF. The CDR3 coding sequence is TGTGCCAGCAGCGTAGTTCGGGTAGCCAAAAACATTCAGTACTTC. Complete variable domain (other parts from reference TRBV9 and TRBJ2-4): DSGVTQTPKHLITATGQRVTLRCSPRSGDLSVYWYQQSLDQGLQFLIQYYNGEERAKGNILERFSAQQFPDLHSELNLSSLELGDSALYFCASSVVRVAKNIQYFGAGTRLSVL.

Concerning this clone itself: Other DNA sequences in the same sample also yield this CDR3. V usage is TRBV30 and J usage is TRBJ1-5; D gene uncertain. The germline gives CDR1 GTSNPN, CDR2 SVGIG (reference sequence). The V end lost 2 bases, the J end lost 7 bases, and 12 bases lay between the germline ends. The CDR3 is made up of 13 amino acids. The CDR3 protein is CAWSQAGGQPQHF. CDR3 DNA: TGTGCCTGGAGTCAGGCGGGTGGCCAGCCCCAGCATTTT.

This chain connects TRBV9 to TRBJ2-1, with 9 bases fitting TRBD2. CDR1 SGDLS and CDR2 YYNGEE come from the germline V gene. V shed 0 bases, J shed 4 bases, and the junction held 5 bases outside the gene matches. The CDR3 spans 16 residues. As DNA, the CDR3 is TGTGCCAGCAGCGTAGAGGCGGGAGGGAAGTACAATGAGCAGTTCTTC. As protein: CASSVEAGGKYNEQFF.

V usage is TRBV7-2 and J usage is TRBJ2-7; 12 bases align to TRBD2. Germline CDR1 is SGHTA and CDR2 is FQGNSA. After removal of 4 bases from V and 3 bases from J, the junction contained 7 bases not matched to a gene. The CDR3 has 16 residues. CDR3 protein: CASSSLTSGRIYEQYF. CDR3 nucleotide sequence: TGTGCCAGCAGCTCCTTGACTAGCGGGAGAATCTACGAGCAGTACTTC.

CDR3 in DNA: TGTGCCAGCAGCTTCCTTACCGGGACTAGCGGGAGTGAGCAGTTCTTC. Residues: CASSFLTGTSGSEQFF. The chain is built from TRBV7-8 and TRBJ2-1; 14 nucleotides match TRBD2. Germline CDR1 and CDR2: SGHVS and FQNEAQ. J gave up 9 bases and V 3 bases, and 7 bases lay outside the gene matches. The CDR3 is 16 residues long.

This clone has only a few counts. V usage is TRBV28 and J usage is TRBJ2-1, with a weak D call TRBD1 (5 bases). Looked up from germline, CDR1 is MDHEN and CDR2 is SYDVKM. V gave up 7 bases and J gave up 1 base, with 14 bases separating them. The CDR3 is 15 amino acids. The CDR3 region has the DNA TGTGCCAGCAACAAACAGGTTACTTCCTACAATGAGCAGTTCTTC. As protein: CASNKQVTSYNEQFF.

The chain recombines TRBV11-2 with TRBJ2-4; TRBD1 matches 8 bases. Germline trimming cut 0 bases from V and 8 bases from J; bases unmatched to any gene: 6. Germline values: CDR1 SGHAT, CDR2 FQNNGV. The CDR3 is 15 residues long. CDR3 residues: CASSLDPYRGDIQYF. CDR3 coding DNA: TGTGCCAGCAGCTTAGATCCCTACAGGGGGGACATTCAGTACTTC.

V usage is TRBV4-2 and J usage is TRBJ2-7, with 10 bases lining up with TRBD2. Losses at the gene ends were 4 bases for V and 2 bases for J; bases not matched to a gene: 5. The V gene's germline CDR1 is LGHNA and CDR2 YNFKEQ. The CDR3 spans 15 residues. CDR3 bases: TGTGCCAGCAGCCGCGGGACTAGCGAGACCTACGAGCAGTACTTC. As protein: CASSRGTSETYEQYF.

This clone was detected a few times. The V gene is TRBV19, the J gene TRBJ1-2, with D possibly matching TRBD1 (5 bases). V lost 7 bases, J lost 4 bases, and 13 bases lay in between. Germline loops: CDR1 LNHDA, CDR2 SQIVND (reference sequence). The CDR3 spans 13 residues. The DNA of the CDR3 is TGTGCCAGTACCCCGGACATCCGCTATGGCTACACCTTC. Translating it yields CASTPDIRYGYTF. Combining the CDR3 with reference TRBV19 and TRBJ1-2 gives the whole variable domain DGGITQSPKYLFRKEGQNVTLSCEQNLNHDAMYWYRQDPGQGLRLIYYSQIVNDFQKGDIAEGYSVSREKKESFPLTVTSAQKNPTAFYLCASTPDIRYGYTFGSGTRLTVV.

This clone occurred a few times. The CDR3 region has the DNA TGCGCCAGCAGGAGGACAGGGGGCGCGTCTAATGAAAAACTGTTTTTT. It encodes CASRRTGGASNEKLFF. The V and J genes are TRBV5-1 and TRBJ1-4; 11 bases map to TRBD1. Germline V gene lookup returns CDR1 SGHRS and CDR2 YFSETQ. The length of the CDR3 is 16 residues. V trimming: 5 bases; J trimming: 3 bases; junction bases outside the gene matches: 6.

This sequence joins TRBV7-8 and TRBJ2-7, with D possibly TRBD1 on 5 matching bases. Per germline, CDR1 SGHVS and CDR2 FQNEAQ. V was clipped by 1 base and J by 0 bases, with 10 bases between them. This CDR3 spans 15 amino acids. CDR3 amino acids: CASSLDRGSSYEQYF. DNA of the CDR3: TGTGCCAGCAGCTTAGATAGGGGCAGCTCCTACGAGCAGTACTTC.